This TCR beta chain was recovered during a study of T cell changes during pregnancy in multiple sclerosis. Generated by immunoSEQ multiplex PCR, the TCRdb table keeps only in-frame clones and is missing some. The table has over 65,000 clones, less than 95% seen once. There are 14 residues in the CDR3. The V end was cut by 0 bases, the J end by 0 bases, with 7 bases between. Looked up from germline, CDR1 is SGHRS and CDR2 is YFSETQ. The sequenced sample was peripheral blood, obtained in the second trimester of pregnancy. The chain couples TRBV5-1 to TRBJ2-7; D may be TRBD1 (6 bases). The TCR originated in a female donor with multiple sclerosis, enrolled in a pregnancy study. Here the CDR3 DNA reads TGCGCCAGCAGCTTGGGGACAGACTCCTACGAGCAGTACTTC. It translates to CASSLGTDSYEQYF.